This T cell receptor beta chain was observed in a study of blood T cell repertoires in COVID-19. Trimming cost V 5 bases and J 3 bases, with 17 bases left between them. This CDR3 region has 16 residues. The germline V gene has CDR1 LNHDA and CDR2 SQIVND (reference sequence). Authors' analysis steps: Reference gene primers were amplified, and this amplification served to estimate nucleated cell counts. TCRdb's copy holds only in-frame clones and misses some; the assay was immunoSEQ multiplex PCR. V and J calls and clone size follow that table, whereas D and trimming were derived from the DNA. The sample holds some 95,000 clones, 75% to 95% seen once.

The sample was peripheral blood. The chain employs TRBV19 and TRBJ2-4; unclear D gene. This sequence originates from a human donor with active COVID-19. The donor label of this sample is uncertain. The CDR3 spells CASSLNSISDKNIQYF. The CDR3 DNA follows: TGTGCCAGTAGTCTAAACAGCATCTCGGACAAAAACATTCAGTACTTC.